The 5 T cell receptor beta chains presented below share a single source sample, sequenced in a study of blood T cell repertoires in COVID-19 (dated by TCRdb to the early 2020s). Preparation of the library involved the immunoSEQ multiplex PCR assay. Entries here come from immuneACCESS through TCRdb and include only in-frame sequences with V and J called. Some clones fail to appear in such tables; in the studies checked, an unresolved V gene covers under half of the shortfall, and the cause of the remainder is unknown. This sample gives about 360,000 clones in total; over 75% of them show up just once. The ten top clones hold 1.5% to 2% of the sample. The specimen was PBMCs or T cells enriched from blood (not recorded which). The receptors originated from a man between 35 and 55 years old in a cohort exposed to, infected with or recovered from COVID-19 (not recorded which).

The gene calls are TRBV19 and TRBJ1-5; 9 nucleotides agree with TRBD1. Looked up from germline, CDR1 is LNHDA and CDR2 is SQIVND (reference sequence). The CDR3 has 13 amino acids. V lost 6 bases to trimming and J lost 5 bases; unmatched junction nucleotides: 2. In DNA form, the CDR3 reads TGTGCCAGTAGGAGACAGGGGGATCAGCCCCAGCATTTT. This gives the protein CASRRQGDQPQHF.

The V and J genes are TRBV7-2 and TRBJ1-1; tentative D call: TRBD1 (6 bases). Germline CDR1 is SGHTA and CDR2 is FQGNSA. This CDR3 is built from 18 residues. Trimming shortened V by 2 bases and J by 3 bases, and 22 bases separated the two germline ends. The CDR3 loop reads CASSLSGAGAYRDTEAFF. CDR3 bases: TGTGCCAGCAGCTTAAGTGGGGCAGGGGCGTATAGGGACACTGAAGCTTTCTTT.

This clone appeared a single time. The CDR3 loop reads CASAPQNNEQFF. The CDR3 DNA follows: TGTGCCAGCGCGCCACAGAACAATGAGCAGTTCTTC. The chain is built from TRBV27 and TRBJ2-1; D is unclear. The CDR3 length is 12 residues. V was shortened by 8 bases and J by 5 bases, with 10 bases between the two germline ends. CDR1 and CDR2 (germline): MNHEY, SMNVEV (reference sequence).

The V and J genes are TRBV13 and TRBJ2-5, with 9 bases lining up with TRBD1. Trimming removed 4 bases from V and 3 bases from J; junction bases left unmatched: 6. Germline CDR1 PRHDT, CDR2 FYEKMQ (reference sequence). The CDR3 has 15 amino acids. CDR3 in amino acids: CASSSTGGAEETQYF. The CDR3, as DNA: TGTGCCAGCAGCTCAACAGGGGGCGCGGAAGAGACCCAGTACTTC.

This chain connects TRBV28 to TRBJ1-2; the match to TRBD1 covers 10 bases. Germline V gene lookup returns CDR1 MDHEN and CDR2 SYDVKM. The length of the CDR3 is 14 residues. J lost 8 bases, V lost 2 bases, and 5 bases had no gene match. CDR3 amino acids: CASSLGQGVGGYTF. Written as DNA, the CDR3 is TGTGCCAGCAGTTTAGGACAGGGGGTTGGGGGCTACACCTTC.